This T cell receptor (beta chain) came from a study of T cell responses to AZD1222 COVID-19 vaccine. The V and J ends lost 4 bases and 4 bases, in that order; junction bases with no gene match: 1. From germline, CDR1 is SNHLY and CDR2 FYNNEI. The CDR3 contains 14 residues. Worth noting for this clone: Its specificity is not known.

Overall study results and limits: Epitopes outside B.1.351 and B.1.1.7 mutated regions reportedly drew nearly half of spike TCRs. Donor demographics were predominantly white British with a female majority; clonal diversity may be underestimated. Repertoires in all cases were sampled only once the peak T cell response had passed.

Data came from immunoSEQ multiplex PCR; TCRdb stores just in-frame clones and leaves some out. The sample lists more than 100,000 clones; 80% to 95% were seen once. The genes are TRBV2 and TRBJ2-2, with TRBD1 matching 9 bases. This clonotype was sampled from an adult who received the AZD1222 COVID-19 vaccine. The source was peripheral blood, collected 28 days after the second AZD1222 dose. The CDR3 bases are TGTGCCAGCAGTGGGACAGGGGCCACCGGGGAGCTGTTTTTT. Its protein product is CASSGTGATGELFF.